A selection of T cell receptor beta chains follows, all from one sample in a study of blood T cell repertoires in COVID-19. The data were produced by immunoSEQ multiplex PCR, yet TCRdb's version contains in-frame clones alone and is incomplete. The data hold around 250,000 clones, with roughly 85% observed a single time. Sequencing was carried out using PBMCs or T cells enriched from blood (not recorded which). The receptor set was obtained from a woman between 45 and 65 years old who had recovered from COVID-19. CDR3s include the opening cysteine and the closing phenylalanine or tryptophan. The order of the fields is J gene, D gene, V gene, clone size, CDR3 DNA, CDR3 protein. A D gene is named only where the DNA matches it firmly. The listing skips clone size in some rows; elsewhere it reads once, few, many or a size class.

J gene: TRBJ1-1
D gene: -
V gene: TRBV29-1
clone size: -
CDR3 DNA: TGCAGCGCTGGCCAGGGAATAGGGACTCTGAGAGCTTTCTTT
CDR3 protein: CSAGQGIGTLRAFF

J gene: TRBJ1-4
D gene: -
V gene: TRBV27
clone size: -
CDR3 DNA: TGTGCCAGCAGTTTCGGGGGAACAACTAATGAAAAACTGTTTTTT
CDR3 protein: CASSFGGTTNEKLFF

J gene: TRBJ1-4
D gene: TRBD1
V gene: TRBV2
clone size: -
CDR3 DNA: TGTGCCAGCAGAGAAGGGGGCCTGTCTAATGAAAAACTGTTTTTT
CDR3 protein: CASREGGLSNEKLFF

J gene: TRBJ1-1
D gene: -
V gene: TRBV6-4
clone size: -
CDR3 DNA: TGTGCCAGCAGCCCAACGGGGGACACTGAAGCTTTCTTT
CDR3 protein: CASSPTGDTEAFF

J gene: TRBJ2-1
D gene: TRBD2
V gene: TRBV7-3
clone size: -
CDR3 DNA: TGTGCCAGCAGCCAATCAGCGGGGTCATACAATGAGCAGTTCTTC
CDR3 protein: CASSQSAGSYNEQFF

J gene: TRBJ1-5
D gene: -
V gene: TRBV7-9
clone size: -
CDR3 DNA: TGTGCCAGCAGCCCGGGACACCCCGGGCAGCCCCAGCATTTT
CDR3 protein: CASSPGHPGQPQHF

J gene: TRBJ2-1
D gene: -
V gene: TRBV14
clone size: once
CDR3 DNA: TGTGCCAGCAGCCTATGGGATGGTAGCGAGGGAGTGGGCAATGAGCAGTTCTTC
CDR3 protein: CASSLWDGSEGVGNEQFF

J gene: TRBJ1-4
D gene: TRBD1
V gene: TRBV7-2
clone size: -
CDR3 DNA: TGTGCCAGCAGCTTGGACAGGGTCGATGAAAAACTGTTTTTT
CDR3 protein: CASSLDRVDEKLFF

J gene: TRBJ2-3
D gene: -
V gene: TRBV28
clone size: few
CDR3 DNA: TGTGCCAGCAGTTTAAACCAGTGGGGACTCAGCACAGATACGCAGTATTTT
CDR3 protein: CASSLNQWGLSTDTQYF

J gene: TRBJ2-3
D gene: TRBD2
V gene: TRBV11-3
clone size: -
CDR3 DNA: TGTGCCAGCAGCCGCGGGACGGGAGGAGGCACAGATACGCAGTATTTT
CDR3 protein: CASSRGTGGGTDTQYF

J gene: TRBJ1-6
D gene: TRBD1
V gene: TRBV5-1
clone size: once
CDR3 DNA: TGCAACTGCAGCGGGTGGGACAGGGAGGATAATTCACCCCTCCACTTT
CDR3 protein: CNCSGWDREDNSPLHF

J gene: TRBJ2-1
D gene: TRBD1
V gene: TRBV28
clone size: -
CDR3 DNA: TGTGCCAGCACCCCCTCGACAGGGGGTGAGCAGTTCTTC
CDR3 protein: CASTPSTGGEQFF

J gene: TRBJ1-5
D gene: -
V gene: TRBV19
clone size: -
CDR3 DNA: TGTGCCAGTAGTCCGGTAACCAGGGTACCCTTTGATCAGCCCCAGCATTTT
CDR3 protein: CASSPVTRVPFDQPQHF

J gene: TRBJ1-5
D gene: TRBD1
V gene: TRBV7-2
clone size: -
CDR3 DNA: TGTGCCAGCAGCTTGGACAGGGTCCCCAATCAGCCCCAGCATTTT
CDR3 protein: CASSLDRVPNQPQHF

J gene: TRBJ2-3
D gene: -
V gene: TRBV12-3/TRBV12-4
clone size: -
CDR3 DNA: TGTGCCAGCAGTTTACTTTCAGATACGCAGTATTTT
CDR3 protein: CASSLLSDTQYF

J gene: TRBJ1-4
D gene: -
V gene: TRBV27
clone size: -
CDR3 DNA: TGTGCCAGCAGTTTCGGGTGGCCATCAACTAATGAAAAACTGTTTTTT
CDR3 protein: CASSFGWPSTNEKLFF

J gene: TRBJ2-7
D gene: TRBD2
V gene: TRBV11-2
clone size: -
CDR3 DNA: TGTGCCAGCAGCTTGACGGGAGGGCCCAGGACGGGAGAGCAGTACTTC
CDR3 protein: CASSLTGGPRTGEQYF

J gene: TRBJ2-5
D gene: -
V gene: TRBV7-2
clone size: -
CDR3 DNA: TGTGCCAGCAGCTCCCTCCAAGAGACCCAGTACTTC
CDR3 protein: CASSSLQETQYF

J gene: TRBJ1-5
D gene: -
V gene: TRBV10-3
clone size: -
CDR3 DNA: TGTGCCATCAGTGAGTCTATACTAAATAGCAATCAGCCCCAGCATTTT
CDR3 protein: CAISESILNSNQPQHF

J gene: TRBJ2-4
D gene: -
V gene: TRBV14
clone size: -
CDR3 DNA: TGTGCCAGCAGCCAAGGAGGGTTAGCCAAAAACATTCAGTACTTC
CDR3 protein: CASSQGGLAKNIQYF

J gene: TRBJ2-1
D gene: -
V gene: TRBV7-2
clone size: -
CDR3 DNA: TGTGCCAGCAGCTTAGGATACTACTACAATGAGCAGTTCTTC
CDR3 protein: CASSLGYYYNEQFF

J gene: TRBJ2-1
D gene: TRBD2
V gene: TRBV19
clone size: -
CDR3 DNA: TGTGCCAGTAGTATAGGTTCTAGCGGGAGTGGGGCGGATGAGCAGTTCTTC
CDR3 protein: CASSIGSSGSGADEQFF

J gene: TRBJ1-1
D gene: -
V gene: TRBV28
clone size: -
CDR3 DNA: TGTGCCAGCAGACCCATAACGGAGGCTGAAGCTTTCTTT
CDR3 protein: CASRPITEAEAFF

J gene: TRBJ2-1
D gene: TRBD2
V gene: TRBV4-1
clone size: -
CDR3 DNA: TGCGCCAGCAGCCTCCAAATAGCGGGAGTAGGGAACAATGAGCAGTTCTTC
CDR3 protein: CASSLQIAGVGNNEQFF

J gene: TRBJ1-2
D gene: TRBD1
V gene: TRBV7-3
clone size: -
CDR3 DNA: TGTGCCAGCACCGCACCGGGACAGGGGTTTGAAGGCTACACCTTC
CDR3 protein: CASTAPGQGFEGYTF

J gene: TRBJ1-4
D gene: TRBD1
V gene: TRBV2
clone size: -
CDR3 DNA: TGTGCCAGCAGCCTCGACAGGGGGGGTGAAAAACTGTTTTTT
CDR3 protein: CASSLDRGGEKLFF

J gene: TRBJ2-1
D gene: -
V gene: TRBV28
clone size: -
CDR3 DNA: TGTGCCAGCAGCCCTGGAGGGTTCTACAATGAGCAGTTCTTC
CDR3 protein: CASSPGGFYNEQFF